The next 4 T cell receptor beta chains were all read from a single sample in a study of Graves' ophthalmopathy and Graves' hyperthyroidism. Amplified TCR beta CDR3 regions were obtained using RNA transcripts as template. In the first round, RT-PCR was carried out with HTBI primers, and a multiplex PCR formed the second round. TCRdb fed the multiplex PCR reads into MiXCR, producing one record per CDR3 protein. The table lists a few hundred thousand distinct CDR3 sequences, under 45% of them singletons. Source material: peripheral blood or thyroid tissue (not recorded which). These receptor sequences come from an adult man with Graves' hyperthyroidism.

In regard to this clonotype: This clone may be a read error of a much larger clone one base away. The chain is built from TRBV29-1 and TRBJ2-7; no clear D. CDR3 length: 8 amino acids. CDR1 is SQVTM, CDR2 ANQGSEA, per germline. The CDR3 DNA sequence: TGCAGTTCGGATGAGCAGTACTTC. It is translated as CSSDEQYF.

This clonotype was recorded many times. The V and J genes are TRBV7-2 and TRBJ1-4; the match to TRBD1 covers 7 bases. Germline values: CDR1 SGHTA, CDR2 FQGNSA. After removal of 5 bases from V and 8 bases from J, the junction contained 8 bases not matched to a gene. The CDR3 sequence is 14 residues long. CDR3 DNA: TGTGCCAGCAGCCAGACAGGGATTGGAGAAAAACTGTTTTTT. Its protein product is CASSQTGIGEKLFF. Filled out from reference TRBV7-2 and TRBJ1-4, the complete variable domain reads GAGVSQSPSNKVTEKGKDVELRCDPISGHTALYWYRQSLGQGLEFLIYFQGNSAPDKSGLPSDRFSAERTGGSVSTLTIQRTQQEDSAVYLCASSQTGIGEKLFFGSGTQLSVL.

This clonotype occurred many times. The V and J genes are TRBV11-2 and TRBJ1-2; D remains ambiguous. The V end was cut by 2 bases, the J end by 8 bases, with 15 bases between. The CDR3 extends over 14 amino acids. The germline CDR1 and CDR2 sequences are SGHAT and FQNNGV. The CDR3 coding sequence is TGTGCCAGCAGCTTAAATCTTGGCCCAACGGGCTACACCTTC. Translating gives CASSLNLGPTGYTF.

This clonotype has more than one count but fewer than ten. The V and J genes are TRBV20-1 and TRBJ2-5, with unresolved D. The CDR3 has 10 residues. The V gene lost 6 bases and the J gene lost 4 bases, with 6 bases spanning the gap. CDR1 and CDR2 from the germline V gene are DFQATT and SNEGSKA (reference sequence). CDR3 in amino acids: CSARIETQYF. In nucleotides, the CDR3 is TGCAGTGCAAGAATAGAGACCCAGTACTTC.